Presented here are 30 T cell receptor beta chains from one specimen sequenced in a study of shared clonotypes between healthy human individuals. Clones were read by immunoSEQ multiplex PCR, and TCRdb kept only the in-frame ones, dropping some. The sample records millions of clones, about 93% being singletons. CD8 cells regarded as naive lacked CD45RO, were positively chosen for CCR7, and omitted terminally differentiated effector memory CD45RA+ cells. Sequencing was done on a sample of naive CD8+ T cells from PBMCs. Receptors originate from a man between 18 and 35 years old in good health. Some clones in this sample may be carry-over from other donors' samples.

The chain combines TRBV29-1 with TRBJ2-1, with 8 bases lining up with TRBD1. Germline V lookup: CDR1 SQVTM, CDR2 ANQGSEA. The CDR3 consists of 15 residues. V shed 3 bases and J 3 bases; nucleotides not matched to a gene: 7. The CDR3 loop reads CSVEGHTGGYNEQFF. In DNA, the CDR3 is TGCAGCGTTGAGGGGCACACAGGGGGCTACAATGAGCAGTTCTTC.

The chain joins TRBV2 to TRBJ2-7; 9 bases agree with TRBD2. V shed 5 bases, J shed 1 base, and the junction held 3 bases outside the gene matches. The CDR3 is made up of 14 amino acids. The V gene's germline CDR1 is SNHLY and CDR2 FYNNEI. The CDR3 nucleotides are TGTGCCAGCAGTCCTAGCGGGGAGTCCTACGAGCAGTACTTC. As protein: CASSPSGESYEQYF.

The chain joins TRBV4-3 to TRBJ2-1; D may match TRBD1 or TRBD2 (6 bases each). Germline CDR1 reads LGHNA; CDR2 reads YSLEER. The length of the CDR3 is 15 residues. V lost 4 bases, J lost 7 bases, and 17 bases lay in between. The CDR3 coding sequence is TGCGCCAGCAGCCCAAGCTGGCTAGGGGGGAATGAGCAGTTCTTC. This encodes CASSPSWLGGNEQFF.

V is TRBV11-2 and J is TRBJ2-7, with 8 bases lining up with TRBD2. This CDR3 has 17 residues. After removal of 1 base from V and 2 bases from J, the junction contained 10 bases not matched to a gene. Germline-derived CDR1 and CDR2 are SGHAT and FQNNGV. This CDR3 is CASSLAYKERGTYEQYF. CDR3 in DNA: TGTGCCAGCAGCTTAGCTTACAAGGAGCGGGGGACCTACGAGCAGTACTTC.

The genes are TRBV7-9 and TRBJ2-7; D is tentatively TRBD1 or TRBD2 (5 bases each). CDR3 length equals 17 residues. V lost 0 bases and J lost 7, with 22 bases in between. CDR1 and CDR2 (germline): SEHNR, FQNEAQ (reference sequence). The DNA of the CDR3 is TGTGCCAGCAGCTTAGCTAGTCAGGGACGGCGGACGGGGGAGCAGTACTTC. Translated, it gives CASSLASQGRRTGEQYF.

The chain carries TRBV9 and TRBJ1-1; 8 bases line up with TRBD1. V lost 3 bases to trimming and J lost 1 base; unmatched junction nucleotides: 8. The CDR3 is 16 residues long. Germline V lookup: CDR1 SGDLS, CDR2 YYNGEE. CDR3 DNA sequence: TGTGCCAGCAGCGGAAGACAGGGGCCCCCGAACACTGAAGCTTTCTTT. It yields the protein CASSGRQGPPNTEAFF.

The V and J genes are TRBV11-2 and TRBJ1-6; D call uncertain. The CDR3 runs 14 residues. V lost 4 bases and J 10 bases, leaving 14 bases between the germline ends. The germline V gene has CDR1 SGHAT and CDR2 FQNNGV. CDR3 nucleotide sequence: TGTGCCAGCAGCTCCCCAGGAGGTTGGTCACCCCTCCACTTT. It specifies CASSSPGGWSPLHF.

The J gene is TRBJ2-2, the V gene TRBV15, with TRBD2 identical over 7 bases. The CDR3 consists of 19 residues. Trimming at V came to 0 bases and at J to 5 bases, leaving 15 bases not matched to a gene. Germline values: CDR1 LNHNV, CDR2 YYDKDF (reference sequence). The CDR3 loop is CATSRDPTSALDNTGELFF. CDR3 nucleotides: TGTGCCACCAGCAGAGATCCCACTAGCGCCCTTGATAATACCGGGGAGCTGTTTTTT.

The V call is TRBV7-9, the J call TRBJ1-1, with a weak D call TRBD1 (5 bases). Germline V gene sequence: CDR1 SEHNR, CDR2 FQNEAQ (reference sequence). The CDR3 length is 13 residues. V lost 7 bases to trimming and J lost 1 base, with 10 bases between them. DNA of the CDR3: TGTGCCAGCATCGGGGCCTCGAACACTGAAGCTTTCTTT. This sequence encodes CASIGASNTEAFF.

This clone was seen just once. The CDR3 reads CASSPLTTSGSPWRREQYF. The CDR3, as DNA: TGTGCCAGCAGTCCGCTTACGACTAGCGGGAGTCCTTGGAGGAGAGAGCAGTACTTC. The rearrangement joins TRBV27 to TRBJ2-7; 12 nucleotides match TRBD2. CDR1 and CDR2 (germline): MNHEY, SMNVEV (reference sequence). The CDR3 covers 19 residues. With 5 bases clipped from V and 7 bases from J, the junction kept 21 bases outside the gene matches.

The V gene is TRBV7-2, the J gene TRBJ2-1; D possibly matches TRBD1 or TRBD2 (5 bases each). The CDR3 totals 17 residues. CDR1 is SGHTA, CDR2 FQGNSA, per germline. Trimming pared 2 bases from V and 2 bases from J, leaving 16 bases between. CDR3 residues: CASSLPIQGPTYNEQFF. The CDR3 DNA sequence: TGTGCCAGCAGCTTACCTATCCAGGGACCTACCTACAATGAGCAGTTCTTC.

The V and J genes are TRBV7-8 and TRBJ2-3, with unresolved D. Germline CDR1 reads SGHVS; CDR2 reads FQNEAQ. The CDR3 length is 13 residues. The V gene lost 1 base and the J gene lost 6 bases, with 8 bases spanning the gap. CDR3 coding DNA: TGTGCCAGCAGCTTAGTGGGCCCCGATACGCAGTATTTT. It specifies CASSLVGPDTQYF.

This chain joins TRBV9 and TRBJ2-7, with D possibly matching TRBD2 (6 bases). Trimming removed 2 bases at V and 3 bases at J, with 12 bases between. Germline V gene lookup returns CDR1 SGDLS and CDR2 YYNGEE. This CDR3 is built from 14 residues. The CDR3 spells CASSVRDSGYEQYF. As DNA, the CDR3 is TGTGCCAGCAGCGTCCGGGACTCGGGCTACGAGCAGTACTTC.

The rearrangement joins TRBV14 to TRBJ2-1; 7 bases line up with TRBD2. This CDR3 spans 15 amino acids. Germline trimming cut 6 bases from V and 9 bases from J; bases unmatched to any gene: 14. Germline V lookup: CDR1 SGHDN, CDR2 FVKESK. The CDR3 nucleotides read TGTGCCAGCAGTCCGAGGGACTATTCCTCGGGTGAGCAGTTCTTC. It yields the protein CASSPRDYSSGEQFF.

This sequence joins TRBV6-1 and TRBJ2-7; 8 bases map to TRBD2. The J segment lost 4 bases and the V segment lost 1 base, leaving 12 bases of the junction unmatched. In germline, CDR1 is MNHNS, CDR2 SASEGT. This CDR3 has 17 residues. CDR3 nucleotides: TGTGCCAGCAGTGAAGTGGTTGGCGCGGGAGGCTCTTACGAGCAGTACTTC. Translating gives CASSEVVGAGGSYEQYF.

The V and J genes are TRBV15 and TRBJ2-7; TRBD1 matches at 9 bases. J lost 0 bases, V lost 4 bases, and 4 bases had no gene match. Germline-derived CDR1 and CDR2 are LNHNV and YYDKDF (reference sequence). The CDR3 has 15 amino acids. CDR3 residues: CATSMDRGFSYEQYF. In DNA form, the CDR3 reads TGTGCCACCAGCATGGACAGGGGATTCTCCTACGAGCAGTACTTC.

The genes are TRBV7-9 and TRBJ2-3; 7 bases fit TRBD1. The V segment lost 5 bases and the J segment 5 bases; nucleotides outside the gene matches: 16. CDR1 is SEHNR and CDR2 is FQNEAQ in the germline V gene (reference sequence). There are 17 residues in the CDR3. The CDR3 bases are TGTGCCAGCAGCCCAATCAGGGGGACGGCCCCACGAGATACGCAGTATTTT. It codes for CASSPIRGTAPRDTQYF.

The rearrangement joins TRBV30 to TRBJ1-1, with TRBD1 as a possible D gene (6 bases). The V gene lost 7 bases and the J gene lost 11 bases, with 26 bases spanning the gap. CDR3 length: 14 residues. The germline gives CDR1 GTSNPN, CDR2 SVGIG (reference sequence). As DNA, the CDR3 is TGTGCCTCTCACAGGGATATATCGGAGAAGCAGGCTTTCTTT. Protein sequence: CASHRDISEKQAFF.

V gene TRBV29-1 combines with J gene TRBJ1-1, with TRBD1 matching 7 bases. The CDR3 extends over 14 amino acids. Germline CDR1 reads SQVTM; CDR2 reads ANQGSEA. J lost 0 bases, V lost 7 bases, and 8 bases had no gene match. The CDR3 nucleotides read TGCAGCGGCAGTACGGACAGGCTGAACACTGAAGCTTTCTTT. Residues: CSGSTDRLNTEAFF.

V gene TRBV29-1 combines with J gene TRBJ1-2, with D possibly being TRBD1 (5 bases). CDR3 length: 15 residues. V lost 2 bases and J 5 bases, leaving 18 bases between the germline ends. CDR1 and CDR2 (germline): SQVTM, ANQGSEA. As DNA, the CDR3 is TGCAGCGTTGAAATTGGGGCCCCTCTCCCTTATGGCTACACCTTC. Its protein is CSVEIGAPLPYGYTF.

The CDR3 loop is CASSLDLGSSGNTIYF. The CDR3 region has the DNA TGCGCCAGCAGCTTGGACTTGGGGAGCTCTGGAAACACCATATATTTT. This rearrangement joins TRBV5-1 to TRBJ1-3; no clear D gene. Trimming left V 0 bases short and J 0 bases short, with 10 bases between. Germline assignment: CDR1 SGHRS and CDR2 YFSETQ. CDR3 size: 16 residues.

The chain joins TRBV7-8 to TRBJ2-5, with a tentative D call TRBD1 (5 bases). Per the germline V gene, CDR1 is SGHVS and CDR2 is FQNEAQ. The germline V and J ends were trimmed by 4 bases and 5 bases, with 17 bases remaining between them. The CDR3 consists of 15 residues. The CDR3 sequence is CASSSNPGYRETQYF. CDR3 coding DNA: TGTGCCAGCAGCTCGAATCCAGGGTATCGGGAGACCCAGTACTTC. The entire variable domain, with the rest obtained from reference TRBV7-8 and TRBJ2-5, is as follows: GAGVSQSPRYKVAKRGQDVALRCDPISGHVSLFWYQQALGQGPEFLTYFQNEAQLDKSGLPSDRFFAERPEGSVSTLKIQRTQQEDSAVYLCASSSNPGYRETQYFGPGTRLLVL.

The chain uses TRBV4-2 and TRBJ2-2; D gene uncertain. This CDR3 is 14 amino acids long. The V gene lost 10 bases and the J gene lost 2 bases, with 14 bases spanning the gap. The germline gives CDR1 LGHNA, CDR2 YNFKEQ. DNA of the CDR3: TGTGCCACCGTAATGAGGCCTAACACCGGGGAGCTGTTTTTT. The encoded protein is CATVMRPNTGELFF.

This clone was seen a few times. V gene TRBV4-2 combines with J gene TRBJ2-2; 12 nucleotides agree with TRBD1. Germline V CDR1 and CDR2: LGHNA, YNFKEQ. Unmatched junction bases numbered 2, after V lost 3 bases and J lost 3 bases. The CDR3 spans 16 residues. CDR3 loop: CASSQGQGADTGELFF. The CDR3 DNA reads TGTGCCAGCAGCCAGGGACAGGGGGCGGACACCGGGGAGCTGTTTTTT.

This chain joins TRBV11-2 and TRBJ2-7, with 9 bases that match TRBD1. Germline CDR1 reads SGHAT; CDR2 reads FQNNGV. The CDR3 extends over 15 amino acids. Trimming took 2 bases from V and 4 from J; bases not matched to a gene: 6. The DNA of the CDR3 is TGTGCCAGCAGCTTACGACAGGGGGATCGTTACGAGCAGTACTTC. This sequence encodes CASSLRQGDRYEQYF.

This chain connects TRBV9 to TRBJ2-2; 7 bases are shared with TRBD1. CDR3 length: 14 amino acids. J was trimmed by 5 bases and V by 2 bases; bases with no gene match: 3. From germline, CDR1 is SGDLS and CDR2 YYNGEE. CDR3 sequence reads: CASSVGTATGELFF. CDR3 DNA sequence: TGTGCCAGCAGCGTGGGGACAGCTACCGGGGAGCTGTTTTTT.

This rearrangement joins TRBV11-2 to TRBJ2-4; 7 bases are shared with TRBD2. There are 15 residues in the CDR3. Germline CDR1 and CDR2: SGHAT and FQNNGV. Germline trimming cut 0 bases from V and 6 bases from J; bases unmatched to any gene: 5. The CDR3 loop reads CASSLEGSSGNIQYF. Here the CDR3 DNA reads TGTGCCAGCAGCTTAGAAGGGTCTAGCGGAAACATTCAGTACTTC. Filled out from reference TRBV11-2 and TRBJ2-4, the complete variable domain reads EAGVAQSPRYKIIEKRQSVAFWCNPISGHATLYWYQQILGQGPKLLIQFQNNGVVDDSQLPKDRFSAERLKGVDSTLKIQPAKLEDSAVYLCASSLEGSSGNIQYFGAGTRLSVL.

The chain recombines TRBV5-1 with TRBJ2-1, with TRBD2 matching 8 bases. Germline CDR1 and CDR2: SGHRS and YFSETQ. This CDR3 contains 16 residues. Trimming cost V 8 bases and J 4 bases; bases outside gene matches: 14. CDR3 sequence reads: CASTQRPGGPYNEQFF. In DNA form, the CDR3 reads TGCGCCAGTACTCAACGACCGGGAGGGCCTTACAATGAGCAGTTCTTC.

The chain has TRBV19 and TRBJ1-1; maybe TRBD1 (5 bases). The CDR3 has 15 residues. Germline lookup yields CDR1 LNHDA and CDR2 SQIVND (reference sequence). V gave up 0 bases and J gave up 2 bases, with 10 bases separating them. This CDR3 reads CASSIEGTPNTEAFF. CDR3 bases: TGTGCCAGTAGTATAGAAGGGACGCCAAACACTGAAGCTTTCTTT.

V and J are TRBV29-1 and TRBJ1-2; D uncertain. Per germline, CDR1 SQVTM and CDR2 ANQGSEA. The CDR3 runs 13 residues. V lost 1 base to trimming and J lost 7 bases, with 13 bases between them. Written as DNA, the CDR3 is TGCAGCGTTGAAGTATCAAGGAGAGGTGGCTACACCTTC. It is translated as CSVEVSRRGGYTF.